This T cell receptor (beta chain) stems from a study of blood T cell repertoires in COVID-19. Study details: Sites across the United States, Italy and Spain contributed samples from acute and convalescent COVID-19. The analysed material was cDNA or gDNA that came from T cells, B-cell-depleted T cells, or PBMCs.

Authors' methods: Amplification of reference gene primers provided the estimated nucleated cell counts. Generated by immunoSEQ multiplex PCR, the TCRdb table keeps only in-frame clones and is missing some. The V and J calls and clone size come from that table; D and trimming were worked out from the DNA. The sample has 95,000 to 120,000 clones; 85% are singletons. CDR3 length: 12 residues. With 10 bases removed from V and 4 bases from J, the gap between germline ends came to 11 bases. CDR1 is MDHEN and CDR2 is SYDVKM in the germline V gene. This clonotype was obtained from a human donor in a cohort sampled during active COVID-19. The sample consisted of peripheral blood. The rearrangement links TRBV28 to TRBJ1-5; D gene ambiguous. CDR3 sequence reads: CATADGNQPQHF. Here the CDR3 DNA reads TGTGCCACCGCGGATGGAAATCAGCCCCAGCATTTT. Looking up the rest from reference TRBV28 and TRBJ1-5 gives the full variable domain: DVKVTQSSRYLVKRTGEKVFLECVQDMDHENMFWYRQDPGLGLRLIYFSYDVKMKEKGDIPEGYSVSREKKERFSLILESASTNQTSMYLCATADGNQPQHFGDGTRLSIL.